The text below deals with one T cell receptor (beta chain). The antigen remains unidentified. Assay used: immunoSEQ multiplex PCR; TCRdb lists only in-frame clones, some missing. The sample includes about 75,000 clones, around 85% of them seen just once. CDR1 LGHNA and CDR2 YNFKEQ come from the germline V gene. This CDR3 contains 16 residues. V lost 1 base, J lost 2 bases, and 9 bases lay in between. The data belong to a study of cytomegalovirus exposure and HLA in healthy donors. Study-level information: A later analysis reported the 120 or so validation repertoires used the same platform as the roughly 700 first-cohort repertoires. Study results and limitations: The authors listed roughly 150 TCR beta chains as cytomegalovirus-associated. The classifier, whose performance was assessed in both the original and validation cohorts, reportedly diagnosed cytomegalovirus status with high specificity and sensitivity.

The TCR was taken from a man aged 25-45 years in good health and CMV-seronegative. This sequence joins TRBV4-2 and TRBJ2-6; D is possibly TRBD2 (6 bases). The material sequenced was PBMCs. CDR3 sequence (DNA): TGTGCCAGCAGCCAAGTCGGGGGAACTGGGGCCAACGTCCTGACTTTC. Its protein product is CASSQVGGTGANVLTF.